The 30 T cell receptor beta chains in this list originate from one sample, sequenced in a study of T cell responses to AZD1222 COVID-19 vaccine. Measured with immunoSEQ multiplex PCR; TCRdb has only the in-frame clones, and not every one. The sample lists about 69,000 clones, roughly 80% seen once, with nearly 25% in the top ten. Sequences were derived from peripheral blood, sampled 28 days after the second AZD1222 dose. Source of these receptors: an adult who received the AZD1222 COVID-19 vaccine.

This clone was found once. The J gene is TRBJ1-1, the V gene TRBV4-1; D is ambiguous. Per the germline V gene, CDR1 is MGHRA and CDR2 is YSYEKL. The CDR3 extends over 15 amino acids. V lost 0 bases and J 3 bases, leaving 11 bases between the germline ends. CDR3: CASSQDGRLYTEAFF. CDR3 sequence (DNA): TGCGCCAGCAGCCAAGACGGCAGGCTTTACACTGAAGCTTTCTTT.

The chain has TRBV5-1 and TRBJ2-7; 8 positions agree with TRBD2. After removal of 7 bases from V and 3 bases from J, the junction contained 9 bases not matched to a gene. CDR1 and CDR2 from the germline V gene are SGHRS and YFSETQ. The CDR3 spans 14 residues. The CDR3 is CASAFAGGSYEQYF. Written as DNA, the CDR3 is TGCGCCAGCGCTTTCGCGGGGGGTAGCTACGAGCAGTACTTC. Filled out from reference TRBV5-1 and TRBJ2-7, the complete variable domain reads KAGVTQTPRYLIKTRGQQVTLSCSPISGHRSVSWYQQTPGQGLQFLFEYFSETQRNKGNFPGRFSGRQFSNSRSEMNVSTLELGDSALYLCASAFAGGSYEQYFGPGTRLTVT.

The chain links TRBV5-1 to TRBJ2-3; D perhaps matches TRBD2 (6 bases). The germline CDR1 and CDR2 sequences are SGHRS and YFSETQ. The CDR3 totals 15 residues. The germline V and J ends were trimmed by 1 base and 3 bases, with 12 bases remaining between them. The CDR3 reads CASSLRGTGTDTQYF. The CDR3 DNA reads TGCGCCAGCAGCTTGCGAGGGACTGGGACAGATACGCAGTATTTT.

The V and J genes are TRBV6-4 and TRBJ2-1; possible D gene TRBD2, 7 bases. The CDR3 has 12 residues. Germline CDR1 reads MRHNA; CDR2 reads SNTAGT. The V and J ends lost 3 bases and 10 bases respectively, with 10 bases between them. CDR3 amino acids: CASSEGRGEQFF. The DNA for the CDR3 is TGTGCCAGCAGTGAAGGGAGGGGGGAGCAGTTCTTC.

This chain joins TRBV6-2 or TRBV6-3 and TRBJ2-7; D is undetermined. The germline CDR1 and CDR2 sequences are MNHEY and SVGEGT. This CDR3 spans 12 amino acids. Trimming took off 5 bases at V and 3 bases at J, with 8 bases between the two ends. Written as DNA, the CDR3 is TGTGCCAGCAGTGCTACCCGCTACGAGCAGTACTTC. It translates to CASSATRYEQYF.

The chain employs TRBV10-1 and TRBJ2-7; tentative D call: TRBD2 (5 bases). The V end was cut by 8 bases, the J end by 4 bases, with 6 bases between. CDR3 length: 10 amino acids. The germline gives CDR1 WNHNN, CDR2 SYGVQD (reference sequence). Here the CDR3 reads CASQRYEQYF. DNA for the CDR3: TGCGCCAGCCAGCGGTACGAGCAGTACTTC.

This chain uses TRBV5-4 with TRBJ2-1; tentatively, D is TRBD1 (6 bases). The CDR3 extends over 15 amino acids. Germline V lookup: CDR1 SGHNT, CDR2 YYREEE (reference sequence). The V end was cut by 5 bases, the J end by 5 bases, with 17 bases between. DNA of the CDR3: TGTGCCAGCAGGCAGGGCCTGGGGGCCGACAATGAGCAGTTCTTC. Its protein product is CASRQGLGADNEQFF.

The chain combines TRBV5-8 with TRBJ2-7; unclear D gene. The CDR3 spans 13 residues. CDR1 and CDR2 from the germline V gene are SGHTS and YDEGEE. Trimming removed 4 bases from V and 1 base from J, with 9 bases in between. CDR3 DNA sequence: TGTGCCAGCAGCAAGCGCCTTTCCTACGAGCAGTACTTC. This sequence encodes CASSKRLSYEQYF. The full variable domain, its missing parts supplied by reference TRBV5-8 and TRBJ2-7, is EAGVTQSPTHLIKTRGQQATLRCSPISGHTSVYWYQQALGLGLQFLLWYDEGEERNRGNFPPRFSGRQFPNYSSELNVNALELEDSALYLCASSKRLSYEQYFGPGTRLTVT.

The V gene is TRBV10-3, the J gene TRBJ2-3; 10 nucleotides match TRBD2. Looked up from germline, CDR1 is ENHRY and CDR2 is SYGVKD. The CDR3 is made up of 16 amino acids. After removal of 5 bases from V and 0 bases from J, the junction contained 5 bases not matched to a gene. The CDR3 protein is CAISSGGARSTDTQYF. In DNA, the CDR3 is TGTGCCATCAGTAGCGGGGGGGCCCGAAGCACAGATACGCAGTATTTT.

This clone was seen only once. The chain recombines TRBV27 with TRBJ1-6, with 10 bases fitting TRBD1. CDR1 is MNHEY, CDR2 SMNVEV, per germline (reference sequence). After removal of 6 bases from V and 10 bases from J, the junction contained 6 bases not matched to a gene. This CDR3 contains 14 residues. CDR3 amino acids: CASRLGQGLSPLHF. CDR3 bases: TGTGCCAGCAGGTTGGGACAGGGGCTCTCACCCCTCCACTTT.

The chain combines TRBV7-9 with TRBJ2-2; D may be TRBD1 (8 bases). The CDR3 has 14 amino acids. Trimming shortened V by 5 bases and J by 6 bases, and 13 bases separated the two germline ends. Germline V gene data show CDR1 as SEHNR and CDR2 as FQNEAQ (reference sequence). The CDR3 DNA reads TGTGCCAGCAGCCGACAGGGGAGGGCCGGGGAGCTGTTTTTT. It translates to CASSRQGRAGELFF. The variable domain in full, completed from reference TRBV7-9 and TRBJ2-2, reads DTGVSQNPRHKITKRGQNVTFRCDPISEHNRLYWYRQTLGQGPEFLTYFQNEAQLEKSRLLSDRFSAERPKGSFSTLEIQRTEQGDSAMYLCASSRQGRAGELFFGEGSRLTVL.

The chain combines TRBV5-1 with TRBJ1-2, with TRBD1 as a possible D gene (6 bases). Germline lookup yields CDR1 SGHRS and CDR2 YFSETQ. The CDR3 has 14 amino acids. The V end was cut by 0 bases, the J end by 6 bases, with 12 bases between. The CDR3 protein is CASSLAQGHDGYTF. CDR3 DNA: TGCGCCAGCAGCTTGGCCCAGGGGCACGATGGCTACACCTTC.

The chain combines TRBV11-2 with TRBJ1-2; D not resolved. The CDR3 is 12 amino acids. Germline loops: CDR1 SGHAT, CDR2 FQNNGV. V dropped 1 base and J dropped 5 bases, with 5 bases sitting between them. The CDR3 reads CASSLGQYGYTF. CDR3 coding DNA: TGTGCCAGCAGCTTAGGGCAATATGGCTACACCTTC.

The J gene is TRBJ2-7, the V gene TRBV29-1; 12 nucleotides match TRBD2. The CDR3 loop spans 12 amino acids. Per germline, CDR1 SQVTM and CDR2 ANQGSEA. V dropped 6 bases and J dropped 6; count of bases not matched to a gene: 3. CDR3 nucleotide sequence: TGCAGCGTGCGACTAGCGGGAGCCGAGCAGTACTTC. Translated: CSVRLAGAEQYF.

The chain couples TRBV7-9 to TRBJ2-1, with TRBD2 identical over 7 bases. The trim removed 5 bases at V and 15 bases at J, leaving 16 bases unmatched. The V gene's germline CDR1 is SEHNR and CDR2 FQNEAQ (reference sequence). This CDR3 spans 14 amino acids. For the CDR3, the DNA is TGTGCCAGCAGCCCCCTACTCGGGACTACGGATCGGTTCTTC. Its protein is CASSPLLGTTDRFF.

In its sample, this clone was seen a few times. This chain uses TRBV15 with TRBJ2-5, with 8 nucleotides matching TRBD1. Germline V gene sequence: CDR1 LNHNV, CDR2 YYDKDF (reference sequence). The CDR3 contains 15 residues. After removal of 3 bases from V and 4 bases from J, the junction contained 7 bases not matched to a gene. The chain's CDR3 is CATSSSGQGGETQYF. The CDR3 nucleotides read TGTGCCACCAGCAGTTCCGGACAGGGTGGAGAGACCCAGTACTTC.

In regard to this clone: The junction does not match germline at one end; this may be a read error. The chain couples TRBV10-3 to TRBJ2-5; D is uncertain. The CDR3 covers 15 residues. CDR1 and CDR2 from the germline V gene are ENHRY and SYGVKD. This chain's CDR3 is CAIGESKAAQETQYF. CDR3 nucleotides: TGTGCCATCGGTGAGTCGAAGGCAGCACAAGAGACCCAGTACTTC.

V and J are TRBV19 and TRBJ2-7; a possible D gene is TRBD2 (6 bases). V was clipped by 5 bases and J by 4 bases, with 12 bases between them. The CDR3 sequence is 13 residues long. Germline V gene lookup returns CDR1 LNHDA and CDR2 SQIVND (reference sequence). The CDR3 DNA is TGTGCCAGTAGTTTCGAAGGAGGGTACGAGCAGTACTTC. Amino acids: CASSFEGGYEQYF. The full variable domain, its missing parts supplied by reference TRBV19 and TRBJ2-7, is DGGITQSPKYLFRKEGQNVTLSCEQNLNHDAMYWYRQDPGQGLRLIYYSQIVNDFQKGDIAEGYSVSREKKESFPLTVTSAQKNPTAFYLCASSFEGGYEQYFGPGTRLTVT.

The rearrangement joins TRBV4-1 to TRBJ2-1, with 14 bases that match TRBD2. Germline V gene data show CDR1 as MGHRA and CDR2 as YSYEKL. This CDR3 comprises 16 residues. The trim removed 1 base at V and 9 bases at J, leaving 5 bases unmatched. This CDR3 reads CASSQVPGLAGGEQFF. The DNA of the CDR3 is TGCGCCAGCAGCCAAGTCCCCGGACTAGCGGGGGGTGAGCAGTTCTTC.

This rearrangement joins TRBV6-2 or TRBV6-3 to TRBJ2-1, with D hard to call. This CDR3 is built from 14 residues. Germline-derived CDR1 and CDR2 are MNHEY and SVGEGT. Trimming pared 0 bases from V and 3 bases from J, leaving 6 bases between. CDR3 nucleotides: TGTGCCAGCAGTTACTCGGTCAGCTACAATGAGCAGTTCTTC. Its translation: CASSYSVSYNEQFF.

V is TRBV11-2 and J is TRBJ1-2; D might be TRBD1 (6 bases). CDR3 length: 13 residues. CDR1 SGHAT and CDR2 FQNNGV come from the germline V gene. The germline V and J ends were trimmed by 6 bases and 8 bases, with 16 bases remaining between them. CDR3 amino acids: CASSLYPGAGYTF. CDR3 coding DNA: TGTGCCAGCAGTTTATACCCAGGGGCAGGCTACACCTTC.

V usage is TRBV27 and J usage is TRBJ1-5; D perhaps matches TRBD1 (5 bases). This CDR3 spans 13 amino acids. Germline V lookup: CDR1 MNHEY, CDR2 SMNVEV (reference sequence). The V end was cut by 2 bases, the J end by 7 bases, with 9 bases between. In DNA form, the CDR3 reads TGTGCCAGCAGTTTACAGGGTGCGCAGCCCCAGCATTTT. Protein: CASSLQGAQPQHF.

This chain connects TRBV5-1 to TRBJ1-1, with D possibly matching TRBD1 (5 bases). CDR1 SGHRS and CDR2 YFSETQ come from the germline V gene. There are 11 residues in the CDR3. The V gene lost 6 bases and the J gene lost 5 bases, with 8 bases spanning the gap. The DNA of the CDR3 is TGCGCCAGCACATCAGGGACTGAAGCTTTCTTT. It yields the protein CASTSGTEAFF.

The chain recombines TRBV19 with TRBJ2-3; no definite D call. Trimming left V 6 bases short and J 3 bases short, with 19 bases between. This CDR3 comprises 16 residues. Per germline, CDR1 LNHDA and CDR2 SQIVND (reference sequence). Here the CDR3 reads CASSLDRTARTDTQYF. CDR3 DNA: TGTGCCAGTAGCCTGGACCGCACGGCTAGGACAGATACGCAGTATTTT. The whole variable domain, filled in from reference TRBV19 and TRBJ2-3, reads DGGITQSPKYLFRKEGQNVTLSCEQNLNHDAMYWYRQDPGQGLRLIYYSQIVNDFQKGDIAEGYSVSREKKESFPLTVTSAQKNPTAFYLCASSLDRTARTDTQYFGPGTRLTVL.

The chain recombines TRBV12-3 or TRBV12-4 with TRBJ2-7; D uncertain. This CDR3 comprises 12 residues. With 3 bases removed from V and 4 bases from J, the gap between germline ends came to 7 bases. The CDR3 DNA reads as TGTGCCAGCAGTTTTGACGGATACGAGCAGTACTTC. Translating it yields CASSFDGYEQYF.

V is TRBV3-1 (or the pseudogene TRBV3-2) and J is TRBJ2-3; tentative D call: TRBD2 (5 bases). Germline CDR1 and CDR2: LGHDT and YNNKEL (reference sequence). V was trimmed by 5 bases and J by 1 base, leaving 10 bases between them. This CDR3 comprises 14 residues. CDR3 sequence reads: CASSRVSGTDTQYF. The CDR3 coding sequence is TGTGCCAGCAGCAGGGTTAGCGGCACAGATACGCAGTATTTT.

This chain links TRBV5-1 with TRBJ1-4; D is possibly TRBD1 (6 bases). V shed 6 bases and J shed 0 bases, with 12 bases lying between them. Germline V gene sequence: CDR1 SGHRS, CDR2 YFSETQ. This CDR3 is 15 amino acids long. This CDR3 is CASTPQGTTNEKLFF. CDR3 bases: TGCGCCAGCACCCCACAGGGCACAACTAATGAAAAACTGTTTTTT. Looking up the rest from reference TRBV5-1 and TRBJ1-4 gives the full variable domain: KAGVTQTPRYLIKTRGQQVTLSCSPISGHRSVSWYQQTPGQGLQFLFEYFSETQRNKGNFPGRFSGRQFSNSRSEMNVSTLELGDSALYLCASTPQGTTNEKLFFGSGTQLSVL.

The chain employs TRBV24-1 and TRBJ2-1; TRBD2 aligns across 9 bases. This CDR3 contains 15 residues. The V segment lost 5 bases and the J segment 2 bases; nucleotides outside the gene matches: 3. Germline V gene sequence: CDR1 KGHDR, CDR2 SFDVKD. CDR3 sequence reads: CATSAAGGPYNEQFF. The CDR3 DNA is TGTGCCACCAGTGCGGCGGGGGGGCCCTACAATGAGCAGTTCTTC.

The chain uses TRBV7-6 and TRBJ2-5; perhaps D is TRBD1 or TRBD2 (5 bases each). Germline lookup yields CDR1 SGHVS and CDR2 FNYEAQ. V lost 5 bases and J lost 10, with 17 bases in between. This CDR3 spans 13 amino acids. The CDR3 protein is CASSPRDRLVQYF. CDR3 bases: TGTGCCAGCAGCCCCCGGGACCGCCTGGTCCAGTACTTC.

Here the CDR3 DNA reads TGTGCCAGTAGTATGGTGGCCCCGACAGGGAACGGCTACACCTTC. Protein product: CASSMVAPTGNGYTF. The rearrangement uses TRBV19 and TRBJ1-2, with 7 bases lining up with TRBD1. This CDR3 comprises 15 residues. The V and J ends lost 3 bases and 8 bases, in that order; junction bases with no gene match: 12. CDR1 is LNHDA and CDR2 is SQIVND in the germline V gene (reference sequence).